Listed below are T cell receptor beta chains from one sample, sequenced in a study of a mutant IDH1 vaccine in newly diagnosed glioma. Their antigens are not known. Method: immunoSEQ multiplex PCR; TCRdb's copy keeps in-frame clones and lacks some. The sample contains about 68,000 clones, more than 70% of which appear only once. The sequencing here drew on PBMCs, taken from a glioma patient whose treatment included an IDH1 peptide vaccine. Source of these receptors: a man aged 18 to 30 with glioma. The CDR3 runs from the conserved cysteine through the conserved F or W. The D gene is left open where the match is weak. Some rows have no size entry. The others give once, few or many, or a class for an expanded clone.

j_call | d_call | v_call | clone_size | cdr3_length | cdr3_aa | cdr3_nt
TRBJ1-1 | - | TRBV2 | - | 12 | CASTGTDTEAFF | TGTGCCAGCACAGGAACGGACACTGAAGCTTTCTTT
TRBJ1-5 | - | TRBV19 | - | 14 | CASSTTGGNQPQHF | TGTGCCAGTAGTACTACAGGAGGTAATCAGCCCCAGCATTTT
TRBJ2-7 | - | TRBV5-6 | - | 13 | CASSLGRAVEQYF | TGTGCCAGCAGCTTGGGCAGGGCGGTAGAGCAGTACTTC
TRBJ1-2 | TRBD1 | TRBV18 | - | 13 | CASSPGTDYGYTF | TGTGCCAGCTCACCCGGGACAGACTATGGCTACACCTTC
TRBJ1-1 | - | TRBV29-1 | - | 19 | CSVPNPGGQETLLNTEAFF | TGCAGCGTTCCCAACCCGGGGGGGCAGGAGACGCTTCTGAACACTGAAGCTTTCTTT
TRBJ1-2 | - | TRBV30 | - | 17 | CAWSSSPGHLATYGYTF | TGTGCCTGGAGCTCCTCTCCGGGACACTTGGCGACATATGGCTACACCTTC
TRBJ1-1 | TRBD1 | TRBV7-6 | - | 14 | CASSSDPGQGGAFF | TGTGCCAGCAGCTCGGACCCGGGACAGGGGGGAGCTTTCTTT
TRBJ1-1 | TRBD1 | TRBV18 | - | 16 | CASSRTMDRVNTEAFF | TGTGCCAGCTCACGAACGATGGACAGGGTTAACACTGAAGCTTTCTTT
TRBJ2-7 | - | TRBV5-4 | - | 13 | CASSFQNSYEQYF | TGTGCCAGCAGCTTTCAGAACTCCTACGAGCAGTACTTC
TRBJ2-1 | TRBD2 | TRBV5-6 | - | 15 | CASSFSGSSYNEQFF | TGTGCCAGCAGCTTTAGCGGGAGTTCCTACAATGAGCAGTTCTTC
TRBJ2-7 | - | TRBV27 | - | 11 | CASRGLGEQYF | TGTGCCAGCAGAGGTTTGGGCGAGCAGTACTTC
TRBJ1-2 | TRBD1 | TRBV30 | - | 12 | CAWSDRGIGYTF | TGTGCCTGGAGTGACAGGGGGATAGGCTACACCTTC
TRBJ2-1 | TRBD1 | TRBV30 | once | 14 | CAWSVLGTGNEQFF | TGTGCCTGGAGTGTTCTTGGGACAGGCAATGAGCAGTTCTTC
TRBJ1-1 | - | TRBV6-4 | - | 13 | CASSDSQNTEAFF | TGTGCCAGCAGTGACTCGCAGAACACTGAAGCTTTCTTT
TRBJ1-5 | - | TRBV30 | - | 15 | CAWSPQGSSNQPQHF | TGTGCCTGGAGTCCCCAAGGGTCTAGCAATCAGCCCCAGCATTTT
TRBJ2-1 | TRBD2 | TRBV9 | - | 16 | CASSAEGTSYYNEQFF | TGTGCCAGCAGCGCCGAGGGGACTAGCTATTACAATGAGCAGTTCTTC
TRBJ1-5 | - | TRBV2 | once | 15 | CASSRVRGAAQPQHF | TGTGCCAGCAGTCGGGTGCGTGGGGCGGCTCAGCCCCAGCATTTT
TRBJ1-5 | - | TRBV16 | - | 14 | CASSQSGSNQPQHF | TGTGCCAGCAGCCAGAGCGGGAGCAATCAGCCCCAGCATTTT
TRBJ1-1 | TRBD1 | TRBV30 | - | 14 | CAWSNRQGYTEAFF | TGTGCCTGGAGTAACCGACAGGGGTACACTGAAGCTTTCTTT
TRBJ1-3 | - | TRBV30 | - | 14 | CAWSAPVGSNTIYF | TGTGCCTGGAGTGCTCCAGTGGGTTCAAACACCATATATTTT
TRBJ2-7 | TRBD1 | TRBV23-1 | - | 14 | CATLTGTGVHEQYF | TGCGCCACGCTTACGGGGACAGGGGTCCACGAGCAGTACTTC
TRBJ1-4 | - | TRBV23-1 | - | 16 | CASSLGNKGENEKLFF | TGCGCCAGCAGTCTAGGCAACAAGGGGGAAAATGAAAAACTGTTTTTT